This T cell receptor beta chain was documented in a study of shared T cell receptors in the human thymus. This clone was found a few times. V was pared by 4 bases and J by 1 base, with 24 bases between. Germline CDR1 and CDR2: SGHTS and YDEGEE. The CDR3 sequence is 19 residues long. Sequencing used immunoSEQ multiplex PCR; TCRdb keeps in-frame clones, though not all of them. The sample includes hundreds of thousands of clones, approximately 80% of them seen just once. In addition, the sample was reused for a study of human thymus T cells. That paper notes: Resections that were taken during corrective heart surgery supplied the thymus tissue. Related reports documented highly overlapping thymic repertoires among unrelated individuals.

Sequenced input: thymocytes. The V gene is TRBV5-8, the J gene TRBJ1-3; D gene uncertain. The TCR sequence derives from a boy in the first two years of life with a congenital heart defect. Here the CDR3 DNA reads TGTGCCAGCAGCCCTCTCTCTGGATACGGGGATGGGTCTGGAAACACCATATATTTT. Encoded protein: CASSPLSGYGDGSGNTIYF.